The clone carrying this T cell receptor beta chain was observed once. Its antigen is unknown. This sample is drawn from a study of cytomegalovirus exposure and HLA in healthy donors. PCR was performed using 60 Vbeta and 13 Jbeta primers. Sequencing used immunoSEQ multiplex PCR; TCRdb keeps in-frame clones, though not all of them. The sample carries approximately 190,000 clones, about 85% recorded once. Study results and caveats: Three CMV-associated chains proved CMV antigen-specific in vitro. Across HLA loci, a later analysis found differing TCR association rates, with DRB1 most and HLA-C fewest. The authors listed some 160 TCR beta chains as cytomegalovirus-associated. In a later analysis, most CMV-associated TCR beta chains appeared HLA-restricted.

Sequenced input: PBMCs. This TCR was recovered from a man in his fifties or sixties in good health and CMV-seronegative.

The chain's CDR3 is CASSLGQVAGEKLFF. CDR3 bases: TGTGCCAGCAGCTTAGGTCAAGTCGCCGGTGAAAAACTGTTTTTT. The genes are TRBV7-9 and TRBJ1-4; D remains ambiguous. V shed 1 base and J shed 7 bases, with 13 bases lying between them. The CDR3 is 15 residues long. Germline V gene lookup returns CDR1 SEHNR and CDR2 FQNEAQ (reference sequence).